This T cell receptor (beta chain) was profiled in a study of blood T cell repertoires in COVID-19. In the study overall: T cells, B-cell-depleted T cells, or PBMCs provided the cDNA or gDNA that served as material.

Per germline, CDR1 ENHRY and CDR2 SYGVKD. The CDR3 covers 14 residues. V was pared by 0 bases and J by 4 bases, with 9 bases between. On this clone itself: Different DNA sequences within this sample yield the same CDR3.

TCRdb's table, derived via immunoSEQ multiplex PCR, lists solely in-frame clones and lacks some. The table lists about 250,000 clones, 80% to 90% of them singletons. This chain links TRBV10-3 with TRBJ1-1, with unresolved D. The sequenced material came from PBMCs or T cells enriched from blood (not recorded which). This clonotype originated in a middle-aged woman who had been exposed to COVID-19. As DNA, the CDR3 is TGTGCCATCAGTGAGTCGGAGGGAGTCACTGAAGCTTTCTTT. Residues: CAISESEGVTEAFF.